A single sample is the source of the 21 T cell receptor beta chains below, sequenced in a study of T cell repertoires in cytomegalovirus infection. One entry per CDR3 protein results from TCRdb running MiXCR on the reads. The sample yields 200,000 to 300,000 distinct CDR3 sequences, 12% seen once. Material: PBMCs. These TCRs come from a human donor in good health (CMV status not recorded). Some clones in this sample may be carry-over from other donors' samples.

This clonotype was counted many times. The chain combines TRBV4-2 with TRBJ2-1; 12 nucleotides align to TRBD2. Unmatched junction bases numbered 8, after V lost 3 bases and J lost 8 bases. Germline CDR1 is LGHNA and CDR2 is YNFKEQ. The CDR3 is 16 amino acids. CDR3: CASSHLRLAGAHEQFF. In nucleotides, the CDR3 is TGTGCCAGCAGCCACCTGCGACTAGCGGGAGCGCATGAGCAGTTCTTC.

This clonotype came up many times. This chain's CDR3 is CASSSSTSGGGYEQYF. The CDR3 nucleotides are TGTGCCAGCAGCTCGTCGACTAGCGGGGGGGGGTACGAGCAGTACTTC. V and J are TRBV7-2 and TRBJ2-7, with TRBD2 identical over 14 bases. V gave up 4 bases and J gave up 4 bases; unmatched junction bases: 6. The CDR3 runs to 16 residues. Germline CDR1 and CDR2: SGHTA and FQGNSA.

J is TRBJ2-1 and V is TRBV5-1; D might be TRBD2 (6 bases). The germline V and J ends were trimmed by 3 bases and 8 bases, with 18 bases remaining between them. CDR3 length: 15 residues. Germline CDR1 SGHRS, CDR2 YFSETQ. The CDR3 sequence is CASSSGPGGIDEQFF. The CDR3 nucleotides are TGCGCCAGCAGCTCGGGACCCGGAGGGATCGATGAGCAGTTCTTC.

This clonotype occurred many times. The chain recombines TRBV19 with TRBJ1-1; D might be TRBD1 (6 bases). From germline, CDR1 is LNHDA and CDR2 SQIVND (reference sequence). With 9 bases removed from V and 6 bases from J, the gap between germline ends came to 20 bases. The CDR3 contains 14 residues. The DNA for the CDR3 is TGTGCCAGCCACGACTGGGGGGCTAGCCCTGAAGCTTTCTTT. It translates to CASHDWGASPEAFF.

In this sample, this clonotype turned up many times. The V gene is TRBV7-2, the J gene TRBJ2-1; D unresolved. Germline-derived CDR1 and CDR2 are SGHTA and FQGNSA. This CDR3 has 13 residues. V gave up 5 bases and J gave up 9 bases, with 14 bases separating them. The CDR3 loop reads CASSLRPAGEQFF. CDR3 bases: TGTGCCAGCAGCCTCCGACCCGCAGGTGAGCAGTTCTTC.

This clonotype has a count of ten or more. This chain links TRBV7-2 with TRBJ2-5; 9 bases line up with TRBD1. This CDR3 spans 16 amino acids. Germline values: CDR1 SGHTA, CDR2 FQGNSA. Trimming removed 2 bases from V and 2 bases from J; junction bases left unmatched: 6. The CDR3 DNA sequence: TGTGCCAGCAGCTTACTCACGGGACAGGGTCAAGAGACCCAGTACTTC. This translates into CASSLLTGQGQETQYF.

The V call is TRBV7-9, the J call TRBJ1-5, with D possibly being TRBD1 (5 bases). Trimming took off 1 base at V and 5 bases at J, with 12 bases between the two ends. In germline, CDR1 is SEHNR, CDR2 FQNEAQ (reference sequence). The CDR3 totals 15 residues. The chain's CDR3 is CASSLVGGVDQPQHF. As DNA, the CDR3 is TGTGCCAGCAGCTTAGTGGGGGGGGTAGATCAGCCCCAGCATTTT.

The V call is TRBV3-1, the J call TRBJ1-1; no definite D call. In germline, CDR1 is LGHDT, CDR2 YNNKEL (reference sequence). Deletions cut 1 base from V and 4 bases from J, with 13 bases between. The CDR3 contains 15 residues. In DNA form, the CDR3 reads TGTGCCAGCAGCCAAGGATTCCAAAGAACCACTGAAGCTTTCTTT. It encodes CASSQGFQRTTEAFF. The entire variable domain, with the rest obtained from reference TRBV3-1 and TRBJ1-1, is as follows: DTAVSQTPKYLVTQMGNDKSIKCEQNLGHDTMYWYKQDSKKFLKIMFSYNNKELIINETVPNRFSPKSPDKAHLNLHINSLELGDSAVYFCASSQGFQRTTEAFFGQGTRLTVV.

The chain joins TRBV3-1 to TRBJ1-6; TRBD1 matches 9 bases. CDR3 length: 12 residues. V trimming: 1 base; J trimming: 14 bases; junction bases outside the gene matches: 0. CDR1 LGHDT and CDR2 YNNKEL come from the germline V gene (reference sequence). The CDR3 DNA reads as TGTGCCAGCAGCCAAGGACAGGGGGCCCTCCACTTT. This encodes CASSQGQGALHF.

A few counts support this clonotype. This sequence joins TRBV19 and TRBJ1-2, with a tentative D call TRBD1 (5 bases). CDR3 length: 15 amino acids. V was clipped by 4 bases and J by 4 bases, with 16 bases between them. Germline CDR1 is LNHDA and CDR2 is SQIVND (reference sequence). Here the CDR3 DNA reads TGTGCCAGTAGTACGGTTCGGCAGGGCGCCTATGGCTACACCTTC. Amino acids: CASSTVRQGAYGYTF.

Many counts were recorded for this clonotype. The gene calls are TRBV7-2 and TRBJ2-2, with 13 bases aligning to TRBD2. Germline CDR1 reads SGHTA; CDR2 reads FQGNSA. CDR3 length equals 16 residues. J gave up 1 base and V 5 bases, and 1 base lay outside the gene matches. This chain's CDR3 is CASSRTSGRNTGELFF. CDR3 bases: TGTGCCAGCAGCCGGACTAGCGGGAGGAACACCGGGGAGCTGTTTTTT.

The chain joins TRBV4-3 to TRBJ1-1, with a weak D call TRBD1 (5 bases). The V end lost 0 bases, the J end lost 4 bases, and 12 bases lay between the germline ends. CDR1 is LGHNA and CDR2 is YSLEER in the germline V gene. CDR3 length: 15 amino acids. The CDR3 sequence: CASSQDPLTATEAFF. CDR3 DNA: TGCGCCAGCAGCCAAGACCCACTGACAGCCACTGAAGCTTTCTTT.

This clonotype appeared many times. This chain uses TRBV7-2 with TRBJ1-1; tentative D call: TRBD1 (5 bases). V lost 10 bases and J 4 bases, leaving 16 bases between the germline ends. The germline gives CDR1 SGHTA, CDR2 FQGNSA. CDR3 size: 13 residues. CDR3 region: CATGGAVGTEAFF. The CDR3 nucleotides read TGTGCCACGGGTGGGGCTGTGGGCACTGAAGCTTTCTTT.

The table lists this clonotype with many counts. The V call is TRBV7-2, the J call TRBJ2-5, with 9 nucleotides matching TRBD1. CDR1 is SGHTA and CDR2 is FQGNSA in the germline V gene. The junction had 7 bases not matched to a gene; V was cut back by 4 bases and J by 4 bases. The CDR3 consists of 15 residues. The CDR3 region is CASSSLQGAIETQYF. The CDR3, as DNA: TGTGCCAGCAGCTCTTTACAGGGGGCTATAGAGACCCAGTACTTC.

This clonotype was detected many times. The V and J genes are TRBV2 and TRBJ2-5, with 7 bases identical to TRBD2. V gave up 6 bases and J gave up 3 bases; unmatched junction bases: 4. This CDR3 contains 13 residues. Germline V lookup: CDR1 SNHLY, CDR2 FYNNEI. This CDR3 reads CASRGGGEETQYF. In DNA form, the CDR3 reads TGTGCCAGCAGGGGGGGAGGGGAAGAGACCCAGTACTTC.

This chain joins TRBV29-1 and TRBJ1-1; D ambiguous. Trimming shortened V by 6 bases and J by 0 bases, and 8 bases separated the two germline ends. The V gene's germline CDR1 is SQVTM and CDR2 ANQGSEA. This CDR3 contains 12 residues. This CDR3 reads CSVALLNTEAFF. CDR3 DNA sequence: TGCAGCGTCGCCCTACTGAACACTGAAGCTTTCTTT.

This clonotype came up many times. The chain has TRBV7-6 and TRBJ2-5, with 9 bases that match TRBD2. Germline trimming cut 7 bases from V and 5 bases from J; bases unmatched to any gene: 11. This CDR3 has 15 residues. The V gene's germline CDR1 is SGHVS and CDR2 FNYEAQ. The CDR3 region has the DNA TGTGCCAGCACCAGCGGGAGGCTTTCGGTGGAGACCCAGTACTTC. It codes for CASTSGRLSVETQYF.

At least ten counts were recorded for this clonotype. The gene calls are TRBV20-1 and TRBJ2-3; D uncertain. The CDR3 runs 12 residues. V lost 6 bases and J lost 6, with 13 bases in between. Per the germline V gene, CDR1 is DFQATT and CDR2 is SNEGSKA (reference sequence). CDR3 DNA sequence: TGCAGTGCGCGCGTAGGAGCTGATACGCAGTATTTT. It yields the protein CSARVGADTQYF.

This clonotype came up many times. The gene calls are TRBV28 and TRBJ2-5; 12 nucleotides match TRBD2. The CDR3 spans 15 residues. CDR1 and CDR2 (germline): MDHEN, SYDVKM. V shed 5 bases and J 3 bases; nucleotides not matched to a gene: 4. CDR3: CASSPSGRAEETQYF. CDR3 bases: TGTGCCAGCAGTCCTAGCGGGAGGGCCGAAGAGACCCAGTACTTC.

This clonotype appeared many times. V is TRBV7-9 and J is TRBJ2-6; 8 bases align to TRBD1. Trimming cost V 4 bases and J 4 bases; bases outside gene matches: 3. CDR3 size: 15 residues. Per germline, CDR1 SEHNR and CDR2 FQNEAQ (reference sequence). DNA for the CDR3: TGTGCCAGCAGCTCACAGGGGGTCGGGGCCAACGTCCTGACTTTC. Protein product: CASSSQGVGANVLTF.

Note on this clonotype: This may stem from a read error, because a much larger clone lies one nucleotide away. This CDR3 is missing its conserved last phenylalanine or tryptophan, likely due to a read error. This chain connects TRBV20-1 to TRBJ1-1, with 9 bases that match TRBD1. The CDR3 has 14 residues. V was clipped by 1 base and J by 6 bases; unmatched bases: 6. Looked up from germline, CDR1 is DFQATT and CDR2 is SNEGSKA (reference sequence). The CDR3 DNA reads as TGCAGTGCTAGAGTCGGACAGGGGCTACCTGAAGCTTTCTCT. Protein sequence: CSARVGQGLPEAFS.